This T cell receptor beta chain appears in the sequencing data of a study of response to subunit inactivated influenza vaccine. Study results and caveats: Each seasonal flu vaccination may recruit only limited new T cells, authors suggested.

A single record per CDR3 protein comes from TCRdb applying MiXCR to the RT-PCR reads. This table holds 560,000 or so distinct CDR3 sequences, around 8% found once. This clonotype has only a few counts. As yet, its antigen is unknown. This CDR3 has 15 amino acids. Germline lookup yields CDR1 SQVTM and CDR2 ANQGSEA. The junction had 9 bases not matched to a gene; V was cut back by 4 bases and J by 4 bases. V gene TRBV29-1 combines with J gene TRBJ1-1, with TRBD1 matching 10 bases. This receptor was taken from a man aged 50 to 75 who received an inactivated influenza vaccine. Sequencing used PBMCs from blood, obtained around 2 years after vaccination. CDR3 DNA: TGCAGCGTTGGGGGGACAGGGGCGGGTATCACTGAAGCTTTCTTT. This gives the protein CSVGGTGAGITEAFF.